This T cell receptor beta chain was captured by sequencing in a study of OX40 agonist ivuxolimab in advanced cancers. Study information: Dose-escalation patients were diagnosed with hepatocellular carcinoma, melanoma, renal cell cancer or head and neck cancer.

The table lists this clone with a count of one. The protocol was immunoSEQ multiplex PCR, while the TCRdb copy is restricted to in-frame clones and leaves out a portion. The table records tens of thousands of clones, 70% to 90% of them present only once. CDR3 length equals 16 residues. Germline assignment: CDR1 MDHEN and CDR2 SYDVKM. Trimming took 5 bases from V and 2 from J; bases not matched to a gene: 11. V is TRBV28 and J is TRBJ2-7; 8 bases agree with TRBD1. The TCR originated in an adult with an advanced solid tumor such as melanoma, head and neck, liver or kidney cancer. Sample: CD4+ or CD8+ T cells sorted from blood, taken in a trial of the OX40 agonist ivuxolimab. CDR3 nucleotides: TGTGCCAGCAGTCATACCGGGACAGGTTATACCTACGAGCAGTACTTC. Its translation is CASSHTGTGYTYEQYF.